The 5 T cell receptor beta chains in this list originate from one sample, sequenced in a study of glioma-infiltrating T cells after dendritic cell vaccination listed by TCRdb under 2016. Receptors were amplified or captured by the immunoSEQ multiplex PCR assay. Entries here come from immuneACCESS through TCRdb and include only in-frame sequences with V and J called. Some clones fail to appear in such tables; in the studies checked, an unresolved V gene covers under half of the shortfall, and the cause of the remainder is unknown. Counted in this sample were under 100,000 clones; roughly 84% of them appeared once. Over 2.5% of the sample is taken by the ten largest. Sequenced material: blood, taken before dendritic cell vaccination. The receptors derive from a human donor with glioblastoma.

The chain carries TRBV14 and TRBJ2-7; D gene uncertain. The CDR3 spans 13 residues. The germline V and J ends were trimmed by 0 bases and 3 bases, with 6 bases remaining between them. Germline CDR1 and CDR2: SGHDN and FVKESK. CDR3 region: CASSQDLLYEQYF. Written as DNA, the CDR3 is TGTGCCAGCAGCCAAGATCTACTCTACGAGCAGTACTTC.

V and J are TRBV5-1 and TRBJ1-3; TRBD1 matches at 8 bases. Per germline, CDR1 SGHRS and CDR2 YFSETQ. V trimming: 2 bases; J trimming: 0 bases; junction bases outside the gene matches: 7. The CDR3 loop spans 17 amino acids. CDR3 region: CASSLRRTGSSGNTIYF. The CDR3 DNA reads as TGCGCCAGCAGCTTACGAAGGACAGGGAGCTCTGGAAACACCATATATTTT.

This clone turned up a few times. Here the CDR3 DNA reads TGTGCCAGTAGTATATTGGGACAGGGGTTAAATCAGCCCCAGCATTTT. It is translated as CASSILGQGLNQPQHF. This rearrangement joins TRBV19 to TRBJ1-5; 10 bases fit TRBD1. In germline, CDR1 is LNHDA, CDR2 SQIVND (reference sequence). The CDR3 is made up of 16 amino acids. Trimming took 2 bases from V and 4 from J; bases not matched to a gene: 5.

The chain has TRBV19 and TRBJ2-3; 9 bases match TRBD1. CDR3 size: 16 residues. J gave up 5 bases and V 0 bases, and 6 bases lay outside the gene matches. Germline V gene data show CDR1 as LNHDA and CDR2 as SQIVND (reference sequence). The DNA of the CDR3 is TGTGCCAGTAGTATAGAGGGGGGACAGGGTCAAGATACGCAGTATTTT. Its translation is CASSIEGGQGQDTQYF.

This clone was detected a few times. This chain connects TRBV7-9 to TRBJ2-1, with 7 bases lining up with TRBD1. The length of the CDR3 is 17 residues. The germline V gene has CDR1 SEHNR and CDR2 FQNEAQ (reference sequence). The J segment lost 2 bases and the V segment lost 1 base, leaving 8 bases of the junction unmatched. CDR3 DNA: TGTGCCAGCAGCTTAGAAGAGGGGGCACTCCCCTACAATGAGCAGTTCTTC. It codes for CASSLEEGALPYNEQFF.